This TCR beta chain comes out of a study of T cell responses to AZD1222 COVID-19 vaccine. Data came from immunoSEQ multiplex PCR; TCRdb stores just in-frame clones and leaves some out. The sample lists roughly 110,000 clones; around nine tenths were seen once. The CDR3 covers 12 residues. Trimming took 3 bases from V and 0 from J, leaving 3 bases between them. CDR1 is SGDLS and CDR2 is YYNGEE in the germline V gene. The chain links TRBV9 to TRBJ1-1; D is undetermined. This sample comprised peripheral blood, obtained on day 0 of AZD1222 vaccination. The receptor was derived from an adult in good health. CDR3 DNA sequence: TGTGCCAGCAGCGGCCTGAACACTGAAGCTTTCTTT. This encodes CASSGLNTEAFF.